Shown below are 20 T cell receptor beta chains from a single sample sequenced in a study of vaccination effects on CD4 cells after COVID-19. These receptors lack a known antigen. In the ViraFEST assay, antigen-specific CD4+ clonotypes were identified by expansion after peptide-pool stimulation. Following 10 days of culture, CD4+ T cells were isolated. All participants had two doses of either the BNT162b2 or mRNA-1273 vaccine. Profiling relied on immunoSEQ multiplex PCR, and the TCRdb table lists in-frame clones only, not all of them. Of roughly 70,000 clones listed, approximately 76% are singletons. This specimen was CD4+ T cells from PBMCs cultured with HCoV-OC43 spike peptides, taken after COVID-19 vaccination. Subset in this sample: HCoV-OC43 spike overlapping peptide pool stimulation. Receptor source: a human donor who received a COVID-19 vaccine.

This clone was seen more than once but under ten times. V gene TRBV11-2 combines with J gene TRBJ1-2, with 8 nucleotides matching TRBD1. Looked up from germline, CDR1 is SGHAT and CDR2 is FQNNGV. This CDR3 has 15 residues. V lost 5 bases and J lost 1; bases outside the gene matches: 6. Here the CDR3 reads CASSLGQAFNYGYTF. The CDR3 region has the DNA TGTGCCAGCAGCCTGGGACAGGCCTTTAACTATGGCTACACCTTC.

J is TRBJ1-1 and V is TRBV5-1, with no clear D. V lost 4 bases and J 1 base, leaving 11 bases between the germline ends. Germline CDR1 is SGHRS and CDR2 is YFSETQ. This CDR3 has 14 amino acids. Here the CDR3 DNA reads TGCGCCAGCAGCCCCGTAGCATCGAACACTGAAGCTTTCTTT. It specifies CASSPVASNTEAFF.

The rearrangement joins TRBV19 to TRBJ1-1, with a weak D call TRBD1 (6 bases). This CDR3 contains 19 residues. The ends were cut back, 2 bases at V and 0 bases at J, with 22 bases in the middle. Germline CDR1 LNHDA, CDR2 SQIVND (reference sequence). CDR3 sequence (DNA): TGTGCCAGTAGTATAATTATTGGGCGGGGCAGGGACATGAACACTGAAGCTTTCTTT. Residues: CASSIIIGRGRDMNTEAFF.

This sequence joins TRBV19 and TRBJ2-1; possibly TRBD1 or TRBD2 for D (5 bases each). Trimming cost V 7 bases and J 3 bases, with 13 bases left between them. Germline loops: CDR1 LNHDA, CDR2 SQIVND (reference sequence). The CDR3 runs 14 residues. CDR3 DNA sequence: TGTGCCAGTAAGGTGGGAGACAGCTACAATGAGCAGTTCTTC. This sequence encodes CASKVGDSYNEQFF.

This sequence joins TRBV21-1 and TRBJ2-7. TRBV21-1 corresponds to a pseudogene. The CDR3 loop spans 16 amino acids. In DNA form, the CDR3 reads TGTGCCAGCAGCAAAGCCCCACATCGTAGCTCCTACGAGCAGTACGTC. Translation: CASSKAPHRSSYEQYV.

This CDR3 reads CASSVGRTSYEQYV. The CDR3, as DNA: TGTGCCAGCAGCGTGGGCCGAACCTCCTACGAGCAGTACGTC. V is TRBV5-5 and J is TRBJ2-7; D is unclear. The CDR3 spans 14 residues. Germline lookup yields CDR1 SGHKS and CDR2 YYEKEE (reference sequence). V lost 4 bases to trimming and J lost 0 bases, with 11 bases between them.

The chain combines TRBV6-1 with TRBJ1-1; D possibly corresponds to TRBD1 (5 bases). V was clipped by 3 bases and J by 6 bases, with 14 bases between them. Per germline, CDR1 MNHNS and CDR2 SASEGT. This CDR3 contains 14 residues. The CDR3 loop is CASSDRGKTAEAFF. CDR3 coding DNA: TGTGCCAGCAGTGATAGGGGCAAGACGGCTGAAGCTTTCTTT.

CDR3 coding DNA: TGCGCCAGCAGCCAAGAGGGGAGGGGGAACACCATATATTTT. Translating it yields CASSQEGRGNTIYF. The chain employs TRBV4-1 and TRBJ1-3, with a tentative D call TRBD1 (6 bases). V was shortened by 0 bases and J by 7 bases, with 10 bases between the two germline ends. Germline CDR1 is MGHRA and CDR2 is YSYEKL. The CDR3 contains 14 residues.

This chain connects TRBV20-1 to TRBJ2-2, with D possibly TRBD2 on 5 matching bases. The germline V gene encodes CDR1 DFQATT and CDR2 SNEGSKA (reference sequence). V shed 3 bases and J shed 0 bases, with 11 bases lying between them. The CDR3 is 15 residues long. The CDR3 reads CSASRGNANTGELFF. The DNA of the CDR3 is TGCAGTGCTAGTCGGGGAAACGCGAACACCGGGGAGCTGTTTTTT.

The rearrangement joins TRBV20-1 to TRBJ2-3; D call uncertain. The V end was cut by 3 bases, the J end by 0 bases, with 13 bases between. The CDR3 length is 15 residues. In germline, CDR1 is DFQATT, CDR2 SNEGSKA (reference sequence). Here the CDR3 reads CSASSFAESTDTQYF. The CDR3, as DNA: TGCAGTGCTAGTAGCTTTGCGGAGAGCACAGATACGCAGTATTTT.

V usage is TRBV7-2 and J usage is TRBJ2-7; the match to TRBD1 covers 7 bases. Per the germline V gene, CDR1 is SGHTA and CDR2 is FQGNSA. The CDR3 extends over 15 amino acids. The J segment lost 0 bases and the V segment lost 2 bases, leaving 4 bases of the junction unmatched. The CDR3 DNA sequence: TGTGCCAGCAGCTTACTCCCAGGGGGCTCCTACGAGCAGTACGTC. Encoded protein: CASSLLPGGSYEQYV.

The chain recombines TRBV19 with TRBJ2-5; unclear D gene. The CDR3 extends over 13 amino acids. The V gene's germline CDR1 is LNHDA and CDR2 SQIVND (reference sequence). The V end lost 3 bases, the J end lost 2 bases, and 7 bases lay between the germline ends. CDR3 in DNA: TGTGCCAGTAGTATCGGATCACAAGAGACCCAGTACTTC. It is translated as CASSIGSQETQYF.

This chain joins TRBV5-1 and TRBJ2-1, with D possibly being TRBD2 (5 bases). The V gene's germline CDR1 is SGHRS and CDR2 YFSETQ. The CDR3 consists of 14 residues. Trimming pared 7 bases from V and 0 bases from J, leaving 11 bases between. The CDR3 here is CASYAGFSYNEQFF. In DNA form, the CDR3 reads TGCGCCAGCTACGCGGGCTTCTCCTACAATGAGCAGTTCTTC.

The chain couples TRBV7-2 to TRBJ1-3; 7 nucleotides match TRBD1. Germline V lookup: CDR1 SGHTA, CDR2 FQGNSA. J lost 0 bases, V lost 5 bases, and 7 bases had no gene match. The CDR3 spans 16 residues. The CDR3 nucleotides read TGTGCCAGCAGCCGGGACAGTTCATACTCTGGAAACACCATATATTTT. Translation gives CASSRDSSYSGNTIYF.

The chain combines TRBV5-8 with TRBJ2-7, with D tentatively TRBD1 (6 bases). The CDR3 is made up of 11 amino acids. Between the trimmed V and J ends, which lost 9 bases and 3 bases, there was a span of 10 bases. The germline V gene has CDR1 SGHTS and CDR2 YDEGEE. The CDR3 DNA reads TGTGCCACCCAGGACAGCTACGAGCAGTACGTC. The encoded protein is CATQDSYEQYV.

The CDR3 spells CASSPPQTYGYTF. CDR3 DNA: TGTGCCAGCTCACCACCACAGACCTATGGCTACACCTTC. This chain uses TRBV18 with TRBJ1-2; D not certain. Germline CDR1 and CDR2: KGHSH and LQKENI. Trimming removed 0 bases from V and 4 bases from J, with 6 bases in between. The CDR3 extends over 13 amino acids. Variable domain in full (rest from reference TRBV18 and TRBJ1-2): NAGVMQNPRHLVRRRGQEARLRCSPMKGHSHVYWYRQLPEEGLKFMVYLQKENIIDESGMPKERFSAEFPKEGPSILRIQQVVRGDSAAYFCASSPPQTYGYTFGSGTRLTVV.

The chain joins TRBV2 to TRBJ2-3, with 11 bases that match TRBD2. Trimming took 2 bases from V and 1 from J; bases not matched to a gene: 5. The CDR3 has 17 residues. Germline lookup yields CDR1 SNHLY and CDR2 FYNNEI. The CDR3, as DNA: TGTGCCAGCAGTGAAAATCTAGCGGGGGGAGGCACAGATACGCAGTATTTT. It translates to CASSENLAGGGTDTQYF.

This clone has a handful of counts. This sequence joins TRBV7-2 and TRBJ1-4, with no clear D. With 5 bases removed from V and 0 bases from J, the gap between germline ends came to 10 bases. Per the germline V gene, CDR1 is SGHTA and CDR2 is FQGNSA. This CDR3 is built from 15 residues. The CDR3 loop reads CASSGPGATNEKLFF. The CDR3 DNA follows: TGTGCCAGCAGCGGCCCGGGCGCAACTAATGAAAAACTGTTTTTT.

This chain joins TRBV6-5 and TRBJ1-6; 9 positions agree with TRBD1. The CDR3 sequence is 15 residues long. V was pared by 6 bases and J by 10 bases, with 10 bases of the junction left unmatched. Germline V gene data show CDR1 as MNHEY and CDR2 as SVGAGI. The CDR3 sequence: CASRPGQGIRSPLHF. CDR3 sequence (DNA): TGTGCCAGCAGACCAGGACAGGGGATAAGATCACCCCTCCACTTT.

This chain connects TRBV6-5 to TRBJ1-1, with D perhaps matching TRBD1 (5 bases). The CDR3 extends over 14 amino acids. The V end lost 10 bases, the J end lost 2 bases, and 17 bases lay between the germline ends. Looked up from germline, CDR1 is MNHEY and CDR2 is SVGAGI. The CDR3 DNA sequence: TGTGCCACAAAACCGACAGAACCTAACACTGAAGCTTTCTTT. It translates to CATKPTEPNTEAFF.